A single sample is the source of the 15 T cell receptor beta chains below, sequenced in a study of cytomegalovirus exposure and HLA in healthy donors (dated by TCRdb to between 2016 and 2019). Library prep was done by the immunoSEQ multiplex PCR assay. TCRdb provides this immuneACCESS table in a form limited to in-frame rearrangements. Some clones are lacking; in checked studies, under half of them reflect an unresolved V gene, and why the rest are absent is not known. In this sample the table shows roughly 120,000 clones, roughly 82% of which occur a single time. Of the sample, approximately 4.9% falls within the top ten clones. What was sequenced was PBMCs. All receptors derive from a man between 18 and 35 years old in good health and CMV-seronegative.

The chain uses TRBV6-1 and TRBJ1-2; a possible D gene is TRBD1 (5 bases). CDR1 is MNHNS and CDR2 is SASEGT in the germline V gene. CDR3 length equals 13 residues. Trimming shortened V by 10 bases and J by 0 bases, and 12 bases separated the two germline ends. The CDR3 DNA reads as TGTGCCATCCAGGGTCTAGCTAACTATGGCTACACCTTC. It codes for CAIQGLANYGYTF.

The chain uses TRBV6-5 and TRBJ1-2; 7 nucleotides agree with TRBD1. The germline CDR1 and CDR2 sequences are MNHEY and SVGAGI. Trimming cost V 2 bases and J 2 bases; bases outside gene matches: 5. The CDR3 extends over 15 amino acids. Here the CDR3 DNA reads TGTGCCAGCAGTTACGAAGGGACAGCGAACTATGGCTACACCTTC. Translation: CASSYEGTANYGYTF.

The table lists this clone with a count of one. The genes are TRBV30 and TRBJ2-4, with 8 bases that match TRBD1. CDR3 length: 15 residues. V was clipped by 4 bases and J by 0 bases; unmatched bases: 5. Germline CDR1 reads GTSNPN; CDR2 reads SVGIG (reference sequence). CDR3 nucleotide sequence: TGTGCCTGGACCTGGACAGGGATAGCCAAAAACATTCAGTACTTC. This gives the protein CAWTWTGIAKNIQYF.

The rearrangement joins TRBV12-1 to TRBJ2-2; the table gives TRBD2 as D, unverified against the DNA. TRBV12-1 is a pseudogene segment. The CDR3 runs to 16 residues. The CDR3 coding sequence is TGTGCCAGCAGCCCCTCCCGACTAGTCAGGACCGGGGAGCTGTTTTTT. It specifies CASSPSRLVRTGELFF.

This chain connects TRBV28 to TRBJ1-1; D is perhaps TRBD1 (5 bases). V was pared by 2 bases and J by 5 bases, with 15 bases between. The CDR3 runs to 15 residues. The germline CDR1 and CDR2 sequences are MDHEN and SYDVKM. CDR3 in amino acids: CASSLRRGGETEAFF. DNA for the CDR3: TGTGCCAGCAGTTTAAGAAGGGGAGGCGAGACTGAAGCTTTCTTT. Together with reference TRBV28 and TRBJ1-1, the CDR3 gives the full variable domain: DVKVTQSSRYLVKRTGEKVFLECVQDMDHENMFWYRQDPGLGLRLIYFSYDVKMKEKGDIPEGYSVSREKKERFSLILESASTNQTSMYLCASSLRRGGETEAFFGQGTRLTVV.

The rearrangement uses TRBV27 and TRBJ1-1; 7 bases are a match to TRBD1. With 0 bases clipped from V and 4 bases from J, the junction kept 8 bases outside the gene matches. The CDR3 runs to 16 residues. Germline assignment: CDR1 MNHEY and CDR2 SMNVEV (reference sequence). CDR3 DNA: TGTGCCAGCAGTTTATCTAAGACAGGGTTGACCACTGAAGCTTTCTTT. The encoded protein is CASSLSKTGLTTEAFF.

The V gene is TRBV10-3, the J gene TRBJ1-1; no firm D call. The V gene lost 3 bases and the J gene lost 10 bases, with 9 bases spanning the gap. This CDR3 spans 11 amino acids. Germline assignment: CDR1 ENHRY and CDR2 SYGVKD. CDR3: CAISDAGRAFF. CDR3 in DNA: TGTGCCATCAGTGATGCGGGTAGAGCTTTCTTT.

The chain joins TRBV25-1 to TRBJ2-5; maybe TRBD1 (6 bases). The CDR3 runs 14 residues. Germline CDR1 MGHDK, CDR2 SYGVNS. V lost 5 bases, J lost 6 bases, and 16 bases lay in between. The DNA for the CDR3 is TGTGCCAGCAGTCCCCGGGCAGGGGATAAGACCCAGTACTTC. This encodes CASSPRAGDKTQYF.

The chain recombines TRBV27 with TRBJ2-6, with TRBD1 matching over 7 bases. The J segment lost 1 base and the V segment lost 0 bases, leaving 3 bases of the junction unmatched. Germline CDR1 is MNHEY and CDR2 is SMNVEV (reference sequence). CDR3 length equals 17 residues. DNA of the CDR3: TGTGCCAGCAGTTTATCGGGACAGAATTCTGGGGCCAACGTCCTGACTTTC. Protein sequence: CASSLSGQNSGANVLTF.

The chain links TRBV4-2 to TRBJ2-7; 8 bases match TRBD1. J lost 5 bases, V lost 4 bases, and 7 bases had no gene match. CDR1 and CDR2 (germline): LGHNA, YNFKEQ. CDR3 length equals 14 residues. CDR3 sequence: CASSLRTGIDEQYF. For the CDR3, the DNA is TGTGCCAGCAGCCTCCGGACAGGGATCGACGAGCAGTACTTC.

This chain connects TRBV5-1 to TRBJ2-7; 13 bases fit TRBD2. Trimming took 4 bases from V and 0 from J; bases not matched to a gene: 4. Germline CDR1 and CDR2: SGHRS and YFSETQ. The CDR3 covers 16 residues. DNA for the CDR3: TGCGCCAGCAGCGAGGGACTAGCGGGGACCTCCTACGAGCAGTACTTC. Amino acids: CASSEGLAGTSYEQYF.

The chain is built from TRBV6-5 and TRBJ1-2; TRBD1 is a possible D gene (5 bases). V was shortened by 0 bases and J by 8 bases, with 13 bases between the two germline ends. CDR1 MNHEY and CDR2 SVGAGI come from the germline V gene. The CDR3 runs to 14 residues. The CDR3 region has the DNA TGTGCCAGCAGTTACTCCCGTGGGGCGGCCGGCTACACCTTC. Its translation is CASSYSRGAAGYTF.

The chain combines TRBV2 with TRBJ1-2; 8 bases fit TRBD1. V shed 6 bases, J shed 1 base, and the junction held 4 bases outside the gene matches. Germline V gene lookup returns CDR1 SNHLY and CDR2 FYNNEI. This CDR3 spans 14 amino acids. CDR3: CASSSDRGNYGYTF. CDR3 sequence (DNA): TGTGCCAGCAGCTCCGACAGGGGTAACTATGGCTACACCTTC. Variable domain in full (rest from reference TRBV2 and TRBJ1-2): EPEVTQTPSHQVTQMGQEVILRCVPISNHLYFYWYRQILGQKVEFLVSFYNNEISEKSEIFDDQFSVERPDGSNFTLKIRSTKLEDSAMYFCASSSDRGNYGYTFGSGTRLTVV.

The CDR3 nucleotides are TGTGCCAGCAGCACTCATCAGTCGCGGGGGAACGGGGAGCTGTTTTTT. It yields the protein CASSTHQSRGNGELFF. V and J are TRBV9 and TRBJ2-2; 7 nucleotides align to TRBD2. Germline assignment: CDR1 SGDLS and CDR2 YYNGEE. The CDR3 totals 16 residues. With V trimmed by 4 bases and J by 7 bases, 13 bases remained unmatched.

This clone was seen a few times. V gene TRBV2 combines with J gene TRBJ2-5; tentatively, D is TRBD1 (7 bases). The CDR3 runs to 13 residues. Germline V lookup: CDR1 SNHLY, CDR2 FYNNEI. V was shortened by 6 bases and J by 1 base, with 9 bases between the two germline ends. Here the CDR3 reads CASSQGGQETQYF. The CDR3 DNA sequence: TGTGCCAGCAGCCAGGGGGGCCAAGAGACCCAGTACTTC.